This T cell receptor (beta chain) emerged from a study of shared clonotypes between healthy human individuals. Notes on the study in general: Across a handful of donors, naive CD4 shared roughly 5%, naive CD8 over 3%, memory CD4 roughly 2.2%, memory CD8 over 0.3%. Rarefaction revealed incomplete sorted-subset sequencing despite large depth.

Remarks on this clone: Its specificity is unknown.

At a deep level, the assay was run. For sorted subsets, approximately 200 ng DNA per replicate equaled approximately 32,000 T cell genomes. Assay: immunoSEQ multiplex PCR; the TCRdb copy retains only in-frame clones and omits some. The table records hundreds of thousands of clones, 95% to 98% of them present only once. The CDR3 has 14 amino acids. CDR1 is LNHDA, CDR2 SQIVND, per germline (reference sequence). V gave up 3 bases and J gave up 6 bases; unmatched junction bases: 6. The naive CD8 subset, CD45RO-negative cells positively selected for CCR7, excluded terminally differentiated effector memory CD45RA+ cells.

The sequenced sample consisted of naive CD8+ T cells sorted from blood. V gene TRBV19 combines with J gene TRBJ2-7; the match to TRBD1 covers 9 bases. The TCR comes from a man aged 25 to 40 in good health. In DNA, the CDR3 is TGTGCCAGTAGTATCACCGGGACAGGGAGCGAGCAGTACTTC. Translating it yields CASSITGTGSEQYF.